This TCR beta chain emerged from a study of blood T cell repertoires in COVID-19. On the study more broadly: Samples came from the United States, Italy and Spain, spanning acute and convalescent COVID-19.

Germline lookup yields CDR1 LGHDT and CDR2 YNNKEL (reference sequence). With V trimmed by 5 bases and J by 3 bases, 6 bases remained unmatched. The CDR3 contains 14 residues. The protocol was immunoSEQ multiplex PCR, while the TCRdb copy is restricted to in-frame clones and leaves out a portion. The sample contains some 270,000 clones, roughly 89% of which appear only once. Sequencing was done on a sample of PBMCs or T cells enriched from blood (not recorded which). V and J are TRBV3-1 (or the pseudogene TRBV3-2) and TRBJ2-7, with 8 bases aligning to TRBD2. This TCR derives from a woman aged 60-75 years who had recovered from COVID-19. The CDR3 coding sequence is TGTGCCAGCAGCGATTCGGCGGGGGGCTACGAGCAGTACTTC. Translated, it gives CASSDSAGGYEQYF.